This T cell receptor (beta chain) was identified in a study of cytomegalovirus exposure and HLA in healthy donors. On the study more broadly: A later analysis reported the roughly 130 validation repertoires used the same platform as the approximately 650 first-cohort repertoires. Study conclusions and caveats: The study recorded over 150 TCR beta chains that were cytomegalovirus-associated. The dataset shows that most TCR sequences were rare, while some public TCRs occurred in many donors. The classifier reportedly diagnosed cytomegalovirus status with high specificity and sensitivity.

Assay: immunoSEQ multiplex PCR; the TCRdb copy retains only in-frame clones and omits some. The data contain roughly 330,000 clones, 87% of them singletons. As to this clone: Its antigen is still unknown.

Material: PBMCs. The origin of this receptor is a woman aged 25 to 39 in good health and CMV-seropositive.

CDR3 in DNA: TGCGCCAGCAGCCCCGCCGGGGTGGGTGAAGCTTTCTTT. This sequence encodes CASSPAGVGEAFF. The rearrangement links TRBV4-1 to TRBJ1-1; unclear D gene. V was clipped by 4 bases and J by 7 bases, with 13 bases between them. The germline gives CDR1 MGHRA, CDR2 YSYEKL. This CDR3 region has 13 residues.